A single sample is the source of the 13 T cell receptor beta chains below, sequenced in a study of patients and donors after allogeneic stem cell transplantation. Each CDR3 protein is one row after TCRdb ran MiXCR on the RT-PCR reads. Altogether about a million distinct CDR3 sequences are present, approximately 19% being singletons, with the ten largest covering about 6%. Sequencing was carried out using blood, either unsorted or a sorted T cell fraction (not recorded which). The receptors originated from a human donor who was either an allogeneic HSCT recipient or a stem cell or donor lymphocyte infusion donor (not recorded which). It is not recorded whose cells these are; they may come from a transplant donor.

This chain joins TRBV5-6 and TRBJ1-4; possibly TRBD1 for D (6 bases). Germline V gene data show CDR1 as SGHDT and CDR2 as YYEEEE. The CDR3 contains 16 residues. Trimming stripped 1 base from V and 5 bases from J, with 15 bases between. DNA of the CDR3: TGTGCCAGCAGCTTGAGGATCCCCACAGGGAATGAAAAACTGTTTTTT. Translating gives CASSLRIPTGNEKLFF.

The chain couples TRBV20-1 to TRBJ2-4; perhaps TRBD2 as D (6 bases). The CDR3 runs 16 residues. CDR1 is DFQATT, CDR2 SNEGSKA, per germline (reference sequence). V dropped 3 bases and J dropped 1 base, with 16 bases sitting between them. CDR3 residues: CSASLLGGGAKNIQYF. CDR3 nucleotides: TGCAGTGCTAGCCTCCTCGGAGGAGGGGCCAAAAACATTCAGTACTTC.

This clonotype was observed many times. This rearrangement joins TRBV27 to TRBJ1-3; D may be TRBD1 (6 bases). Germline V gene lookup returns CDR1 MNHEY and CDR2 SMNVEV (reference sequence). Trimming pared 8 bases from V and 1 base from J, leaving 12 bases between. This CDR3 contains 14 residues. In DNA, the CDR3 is TGTGCCAGCGGACCCAGGGGATCTGGAAACACCATATATTTT. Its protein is CASGPRGSGNTIYF.

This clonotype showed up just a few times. The CDR3 loop reads CASSGRGQDYGYTF. CDR3 coding DNA: TGTGCCAGCAGTGGAAGGGGGCAAGATTATGGCTACACCTTC. J is TRBJ1-2 and V is TRBV6-1; the match to TRBD1 covers 7 bases. The CDR3 has 14 amino acids. The trim removed 4 bases at V and 5 bases at J, leaving 7 bases unmatched. The germline V gene has CDR1 MNHNS and CDR2 SASEGT.

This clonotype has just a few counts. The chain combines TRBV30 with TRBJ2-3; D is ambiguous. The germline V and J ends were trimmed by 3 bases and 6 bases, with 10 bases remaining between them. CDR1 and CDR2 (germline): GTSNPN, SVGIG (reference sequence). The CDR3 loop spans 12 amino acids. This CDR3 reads CAWSFSRDTQYF. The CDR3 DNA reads TGTGCCTGGAGCTTTAGCAGGGATACGCAGTATTTT.

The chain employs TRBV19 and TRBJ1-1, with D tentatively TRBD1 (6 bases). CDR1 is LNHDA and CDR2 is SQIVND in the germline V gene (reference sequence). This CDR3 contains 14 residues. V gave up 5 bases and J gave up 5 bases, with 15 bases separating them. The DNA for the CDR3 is TGTGCCAGTAGTCCAGACGACAGGTCGACTGAAGCTTTCTTT. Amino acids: CASSPDDRSTEAFF.

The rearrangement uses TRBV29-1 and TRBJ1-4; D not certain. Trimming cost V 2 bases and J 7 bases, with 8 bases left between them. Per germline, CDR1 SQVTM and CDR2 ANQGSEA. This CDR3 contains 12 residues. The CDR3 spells CSVEWAPEKLFF. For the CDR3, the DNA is TGCAGCGTTGAATGGGCCCCTGAAAAACTGTTTTTT.

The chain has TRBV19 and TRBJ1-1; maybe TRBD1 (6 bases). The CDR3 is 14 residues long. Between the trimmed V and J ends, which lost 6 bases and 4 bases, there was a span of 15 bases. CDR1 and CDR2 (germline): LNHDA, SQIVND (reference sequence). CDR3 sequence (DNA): TGTGCCAGTAGCTATAAGACAGGAGGCACTGAAGCTTTCTTT. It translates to CASSYKTGGTEAFF.

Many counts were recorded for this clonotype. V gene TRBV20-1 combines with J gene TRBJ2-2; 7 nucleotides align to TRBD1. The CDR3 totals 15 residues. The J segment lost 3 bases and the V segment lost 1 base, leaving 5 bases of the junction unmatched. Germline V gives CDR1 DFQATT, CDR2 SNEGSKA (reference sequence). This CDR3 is CSARVSGTDTGELFF. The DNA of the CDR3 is TGCAGTGCTAGAGTTTCGGGGACAGACACCGGGGAGCTGTTTTTT.

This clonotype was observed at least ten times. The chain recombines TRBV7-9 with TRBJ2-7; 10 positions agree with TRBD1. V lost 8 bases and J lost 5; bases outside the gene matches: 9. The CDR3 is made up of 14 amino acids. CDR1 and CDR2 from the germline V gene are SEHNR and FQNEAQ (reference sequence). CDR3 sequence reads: CASGRQGAFNEQYF. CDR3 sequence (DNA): TGTGCCAGCGGCAGACAGGGGGCTTTCAACGAGCAGTACTTC.

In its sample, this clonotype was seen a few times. Here the CDR3 DNA reads TGCGCCAGCAGCAGGAATAGGGACAGCACAAGCACAGATACGCAGTATTTT. Its protein product is CASSRNRDSTSTDTQYF. The rearrangement joins TRBV5-1 to TRBJ2-3; 7 nucleotides agree with TRBD1. Germline CDR1 is SGHRS and CDR2 is YFSETQ. J was trimmed by 0 bases and V by 4 bases; bases with no gene match: 11. The CDR3 covers 17 residues.

The CDR3 DNA follows: TGCAGTGCTAGAATTAGCGGGGACCTTACTCAGTATTTT. Its translation: CSARISGDLTQYF. The chain combines TRBV20-1 with TRBJ2-3; 8 bases map to TRBD2. Per germline, CDR1 DFQATT and CDR2 SNEGSKA (reference sequence). This CDR3 region has 13 residues. J was trimmed by 12 bases and V by 2 bases; bases with no gene match: 10.

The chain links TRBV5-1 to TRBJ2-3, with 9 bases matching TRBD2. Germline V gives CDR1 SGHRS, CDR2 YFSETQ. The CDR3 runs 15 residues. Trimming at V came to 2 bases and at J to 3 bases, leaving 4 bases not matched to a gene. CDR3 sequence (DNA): TGCGCCAGCAGCTTTAGCGGGAGTGGGACAGATACGCAGTATTTT. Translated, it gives CASSFSGSGTDTQYF.